This T cell receptor beta chain stems from a study of blood T cell repertoires in COVID-19. The V and J ends lost 4 bases and 5 bases, in that order; junction bases with no gene match: 6. The CDR3 loop spans 15 amino acids. Germline values: CDR1 SGHTA, CDR2 FQGTGA. Clones were read by immunoSEQ multiplex PCR, and TCRdb kept only the in-frame ones, dropping some. The table lists more than 90,000 clones, about 83% of them singletons. This TCR was sampled from a man between 65 and 85 years old with acute or convalescent COVID-19. The chain combines TRBV7-3 with TRBJ2-1; 9 nucleotides align to TRBD2. Specimen: peripheral blood. The CDR3 bases are TGTGCCAGCAGCTCCGGGACTAGCATCAACAATGAGCAGTTCTTC. Residues: CASSSGTSINNEQFF.